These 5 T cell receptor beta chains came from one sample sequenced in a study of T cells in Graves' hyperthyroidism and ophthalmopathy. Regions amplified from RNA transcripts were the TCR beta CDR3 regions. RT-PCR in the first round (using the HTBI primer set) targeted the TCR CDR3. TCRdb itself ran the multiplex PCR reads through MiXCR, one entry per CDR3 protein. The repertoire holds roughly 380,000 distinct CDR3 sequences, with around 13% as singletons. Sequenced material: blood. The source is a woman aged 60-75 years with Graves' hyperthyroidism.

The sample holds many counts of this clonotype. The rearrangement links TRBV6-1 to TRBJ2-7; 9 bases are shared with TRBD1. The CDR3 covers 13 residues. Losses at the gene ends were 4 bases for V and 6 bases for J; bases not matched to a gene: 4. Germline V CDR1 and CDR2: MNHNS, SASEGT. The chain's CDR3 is CASSVGDRAEQYF. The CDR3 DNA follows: TGTGCCAGCAGTGTAGGGGACAGGGCCGAGCAGTACTTC.

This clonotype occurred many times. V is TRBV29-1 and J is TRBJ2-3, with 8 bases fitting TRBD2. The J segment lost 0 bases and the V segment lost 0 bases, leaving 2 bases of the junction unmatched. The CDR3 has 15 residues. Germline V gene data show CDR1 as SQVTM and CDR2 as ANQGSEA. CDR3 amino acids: CSVEEAGDSTDTQYF. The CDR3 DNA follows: TGCAGCGTTGAAGAAGCGGGAGATAGCACAGATACGCAGTATTTT.

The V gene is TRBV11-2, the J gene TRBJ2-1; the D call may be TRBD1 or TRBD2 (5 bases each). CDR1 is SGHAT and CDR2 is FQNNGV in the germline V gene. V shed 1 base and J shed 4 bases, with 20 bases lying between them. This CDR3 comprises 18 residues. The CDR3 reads CASSLGRARARGYNEQFF. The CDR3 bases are TGTGCCAGCAGCTTAGGTCGGGCGCGGGCTAGGGGATACAATGAGCAGTTCTTC.

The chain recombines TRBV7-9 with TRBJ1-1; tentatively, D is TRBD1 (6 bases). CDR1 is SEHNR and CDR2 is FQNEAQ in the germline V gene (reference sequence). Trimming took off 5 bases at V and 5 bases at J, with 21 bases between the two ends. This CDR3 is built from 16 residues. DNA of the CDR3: TGTGCCAGCAGCGAGGGGGGGCGTTTTGGGGTAACTGAAGCTTTCTTT. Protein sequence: CASSEGGRFGVTEAFF.

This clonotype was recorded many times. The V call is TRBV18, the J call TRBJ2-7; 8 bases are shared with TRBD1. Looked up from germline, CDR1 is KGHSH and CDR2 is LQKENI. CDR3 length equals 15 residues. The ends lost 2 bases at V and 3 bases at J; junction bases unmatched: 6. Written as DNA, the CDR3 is TGTGCCAGCTCACCATCACAGGGGGACCTCTACGAGCAGTACTTC. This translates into CASSPSQGDLYEQYF.